The T cell receptor beta chain under discussion was sequenced for a study of CD8 T cells in Susac syndrome. Blood CD8+ and CD4+ T cells underwent high-throughput TCR beta sequencing. Healthy donors served as the controls. They were matched for age and sex. Per the germline V gene, CDR1 is DFQATT and CDR2 is SNEGSKA (reference sequence). The CDR3 is made up of 14 amino acids. V lost 5 bases and J lost 2; bases outside the gene matches: 6. Reverse transcription of roughly 0.5 to 1 ug RNA was carried out with random hexamers. Coverage of TCR beta CDR3 amplification by immunoSEQ multiplex PCR extended to 54 Vbeta and 13 Jbeta. One entry per CDR3 protein results from TCRdb running MiXCR on the immunoSEQ multiplex PCR reads. Of approximately 150,000 distinct CDR3 sequences detected, 94% appear once; the ten largest clones hold around 0.08%.

The specimen sequenced was CD4+ T cells from PBMCs. The chain is built from TRBV20-1 and TRBJ2-3; 8 bases match TRBD2. This sequence originates from a human donor in good health. CDR3 loop: CSAESSGYTDTQYF. DNA of the CDR3: TGCAGTGCTGAGTCTAGCGGGTACACAGATACGCAGTATTTT.